Here is one T cell receptor beta chain with its context. Its antigen is not identified. These data are taken from a study of cytomegalovirus exposure and HLA in healthy donors. Study results and limitations: The availability of immune exposure information extended only to CMV serostatus. It was assumed in the presence/absence analyses that sequencing depth was roughly uniform across donors.

The PCR employed 60 Vbeta primers together with 13 Jbeta primers. TCRdb's table, derived via immunoSEQ multiplex PCR, lists solely in-frame clones and lacks some. This sample's table has some 150,000 clones. With 4 bases clipped from V and 1 base from J, the junction kept 6 bases outside the gene matches. Germline CDR1 reads GTSNPN; CDR2 reads SVGIG (reference sequence). The CDR3 extends over 15 amino acids. The TCR comes from a woman in her late teens or twenties in good health and CMV-seronegative. The sample taken for sequencing was PBMCs. This chain links TRBV30 with TRBJ1-5; 8 nucleotides agree with TRBD1. CDR3 nucleotide sequence: TGTGCCTGGAATCCCCAGGGGGCGAGCAATCAGCCCCAGCATTTT. It is translated as CAWNPQGASNQPQHF.